This passage covers 5 T cell receptor beta chains from one sample sequenced in a study of cytomegalovirus exposure and HLA in healthy donors. Both 60 Vbeta primers and 13 Jbeta primers went into the PCR. Assay: immunoSEQ multiplex PCR; the TCRdb copy retains only in-frame clones and omits some. In total, the table holds over 100,000 clones. Sequencing was performed on PBMCs. These receptors all stem from a middle-aged man in good health and CMV-seropositive.

V is TRBV6-5 and J is TRBJ2-7; TRBD1 matches 7 bases. V shed 2 bases, J shed 2 bases, and the junction held 6 bases outside the gene matches. The CDR3 consists of 15 residues. Per the germline V gene, CDR1 is MNHEY and CDR2 is SVGAGI. CDR3 coding DNA: TGTGCCAGCAGTTACCGGGACAGTTCACCCTACGAGCAGTACTTC. It translates to CASSYRDSSPYEQYF.

The CDR3 loop reads CASSLAGGSDNEQFF. The CDR3 region has the DNA TGTGCCAGCAGCTTAGCGGGCGGGAGCGACAATGAGCAGTTCTTC. The chain joins TRBV13 to TRBJ2-1, with TRBD2 matching over 7 bases. Germline CDR1 and CDR2: PRHDT and FYEKMQ (reference sequence). V was pared by 1 base and J by 5 bases, with 5 bases of the junction left unmatched. CDR3 size: 15 residues.

This chain connects TRBV15 to TRBJ1-5; possible D gene TRBD1, 5 bases. Germline loops: CDR1 LNHNV, CDR2 YYDKDF (reference sequence). CDR3 length: 17 amino acids. The germline V and J ends were trimmed by 5 bases and 1 base, with 18 bases remaining between them. The CDR3 DNA reads TGTGCCACCAGCTCCCGTTCGCAGGGTAAAAGCAATCAGCCCCAGCATTTT. It encodes CATSSRSQGKSNQPQHF. Variable domain in full (rest from reference TRBV15 and TRBJ1-5): DAMVIQNPRYQVTQFGKPVTLSCSQTLNHNVMYWYQQKSSQAPKLLFHYYDKDFNNEADTPDNFQSRRPNTSFCFLDIRSPGLGDTAMYLCATSSRSQGKSNQPQHFGDGTRLSIL.

The V gene is TRBV28, the J gene TRBJ2-7; 8 bases agree with TRBD2. With 6 bases clipped from V and 7 bases from J, the junction kept 14 bases outside the gene matches. The length of the CDR3 is 15 residues. Germline V gives CDR1 MDHEN, CDR2 SYDVKM. CDR3 protein: CASRTTTSGATEQYF. In DNA form, the CDR3 reads TGTGCCAGCAGGACTACTACTAGCGGTGCGACGGAGCAGTACTTC.

CDR3 sequence (DNA): TGTGCCAGCAGCTTACCAGGGAGTCGGGGGGCCACTGAAGCTTTCTTT. It specifies CASSLPGSRGATEAFF. J is TRBJ1-1 and V is TRBV7-8; possibly TRBD1 for D (6 bases). V was trimmed by 2 bases and J by 4 bases, leaving 17 bases between them. CDR1 and CDR2 from the germline V gene are SGHVS and FQNEAQ. The CDR3 totals 16 residues.